Sequencing of this T cell receptor (beta chain) was carried out in a study of spatial heterogeneity in lung cancer. Time point indicated: blood at routine non-recurrence follow-up after resection. MiXCR was run by TCRdb on the 5' RACE reads, yielding one entry per CDR3 protein. Of roughly 72,000 distinct CDR3 sequences listed, 8% to 10% are singletons. The J segment lost 1 base and the V segment lost 6 bases, leaving 6 bases of the junction unmatched. Germline V gives CDR1 MNHEY, CDR2 SMNVEV (reference sequence). This CDR3 has 15 residues. The clonotype comes from a female donor with early-stage non-small cell lung cancer. The chain uses TRBV27 and TRBJ2-1; 7 bases match TRBD1. The sample in question was PBMCs, obtained at follow-up. The CDR3 loop is CASSPLDRSYNEQFF. CDR3 DNA sequence: TGTGCCAGCAGCCCGCTGGACAGGTCCTACAATGAGCAGTTCTTC.